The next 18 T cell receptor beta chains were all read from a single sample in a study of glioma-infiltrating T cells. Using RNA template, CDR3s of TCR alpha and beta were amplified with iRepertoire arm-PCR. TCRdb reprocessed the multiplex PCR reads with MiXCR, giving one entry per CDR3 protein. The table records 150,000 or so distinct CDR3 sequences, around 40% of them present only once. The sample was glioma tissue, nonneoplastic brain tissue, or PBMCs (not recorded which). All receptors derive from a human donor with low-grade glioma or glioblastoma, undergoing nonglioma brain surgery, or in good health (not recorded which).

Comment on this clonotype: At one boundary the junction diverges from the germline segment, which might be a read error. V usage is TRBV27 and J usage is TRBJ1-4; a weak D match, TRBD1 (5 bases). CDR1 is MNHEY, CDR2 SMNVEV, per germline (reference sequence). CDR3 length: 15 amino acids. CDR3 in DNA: TGTGCCATCAGTGAGTTAGGGGCGGCTAATGAAAAACTGTTTTTT. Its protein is CAISELGAANEKLFF.

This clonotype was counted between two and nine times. The CDR3 region has the DNA TGCAGTGCTAGGTTCGGGGCGAGGACTGAAGCTTTCTTT. Amino acids: CSARFGARTEAFF. The chain recombines TRBV20-1 with TRBJ1-1; possibly TRBD1 for D (5 bases). The V and J ends lost 3 bases and 5 bases respectively, with 13 bases between them. Germline CDR1 DFQATT, CDR2 SNEGSKA (reference sequence). The CDR3 runs to 13 residues.

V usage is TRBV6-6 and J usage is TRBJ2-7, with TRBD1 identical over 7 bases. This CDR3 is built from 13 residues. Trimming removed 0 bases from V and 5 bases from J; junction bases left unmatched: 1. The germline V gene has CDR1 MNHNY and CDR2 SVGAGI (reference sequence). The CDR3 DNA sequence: TGTGCCAGCAGTTACTCGGACAGGAACGAGCAGTACTTC. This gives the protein CASSYSDRNEQYF.

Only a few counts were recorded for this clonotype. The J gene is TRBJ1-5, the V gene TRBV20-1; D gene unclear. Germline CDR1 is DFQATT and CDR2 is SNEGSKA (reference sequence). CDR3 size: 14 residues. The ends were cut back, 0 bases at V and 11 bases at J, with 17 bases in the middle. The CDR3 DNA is TGCAGTGCTAGAGATCAAGGGCGGGGTGCAGCCCAGCATTTT. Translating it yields CSARDQGRGAAQHF.

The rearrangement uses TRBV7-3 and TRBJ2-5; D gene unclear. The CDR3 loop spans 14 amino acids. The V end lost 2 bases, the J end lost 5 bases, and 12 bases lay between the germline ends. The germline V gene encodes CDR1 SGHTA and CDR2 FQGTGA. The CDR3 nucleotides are TGTGCCAGCAGCTTAGACCCGAATTCGGAGACCCAGTACTTC. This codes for CASSLDPNSETQYF.

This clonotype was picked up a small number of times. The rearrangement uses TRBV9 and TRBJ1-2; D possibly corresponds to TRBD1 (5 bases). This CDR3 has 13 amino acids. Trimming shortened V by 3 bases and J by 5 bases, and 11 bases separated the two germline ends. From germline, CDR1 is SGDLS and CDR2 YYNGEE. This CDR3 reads CASSAQGSYGYTF. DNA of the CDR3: TGTGCCAGCAGCGCCCAGGGTTCATATGGCTACACCTTC.

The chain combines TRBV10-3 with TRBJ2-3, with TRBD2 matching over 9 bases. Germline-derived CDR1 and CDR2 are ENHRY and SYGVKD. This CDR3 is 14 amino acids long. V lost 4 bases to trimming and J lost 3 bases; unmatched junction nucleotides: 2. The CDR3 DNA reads TGTGCCATCAGTGCTAGCGGGACGACAGATACGCAGTATTTT. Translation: CAISASGTTDTQYF.

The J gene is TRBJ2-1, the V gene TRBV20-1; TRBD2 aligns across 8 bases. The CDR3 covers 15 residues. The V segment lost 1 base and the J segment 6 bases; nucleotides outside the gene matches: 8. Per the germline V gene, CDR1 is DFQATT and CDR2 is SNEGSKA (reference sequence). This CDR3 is CSARVTSGGINEQFF. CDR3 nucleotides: TGCAGTGCTAGAGTGACATCGGGGGGGATCAATGAGCAGTTCTTC.

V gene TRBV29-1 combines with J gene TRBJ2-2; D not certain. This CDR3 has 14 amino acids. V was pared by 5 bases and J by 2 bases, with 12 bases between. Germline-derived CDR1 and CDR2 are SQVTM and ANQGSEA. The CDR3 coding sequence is TGCAGCGTTACCGGTTCGGCCAACACCGGGGAGCTGTTTTTT. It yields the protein CSVTGSANTGELFF.

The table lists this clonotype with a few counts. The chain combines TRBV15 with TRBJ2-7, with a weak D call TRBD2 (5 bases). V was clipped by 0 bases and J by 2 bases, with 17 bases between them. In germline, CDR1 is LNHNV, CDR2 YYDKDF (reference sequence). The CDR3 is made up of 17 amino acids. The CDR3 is CATSRDRLYRGTYEQYF. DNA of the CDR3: TGTGCCACCAGCAGAGATCGTCTCTACCGAGGGACCTACGAGCAGTACTTC.

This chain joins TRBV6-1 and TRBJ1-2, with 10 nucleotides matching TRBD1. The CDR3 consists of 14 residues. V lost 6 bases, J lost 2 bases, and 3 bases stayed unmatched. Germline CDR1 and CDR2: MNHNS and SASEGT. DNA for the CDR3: TGTGCCAGCAGGGGGGGACAGGGGAACTATGGCTACACCTTC. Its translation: CASRGGQGNYGYTF.

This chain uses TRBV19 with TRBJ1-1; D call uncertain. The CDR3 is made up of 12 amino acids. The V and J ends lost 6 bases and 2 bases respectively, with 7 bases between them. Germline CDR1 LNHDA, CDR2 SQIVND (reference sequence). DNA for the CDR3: TGTGCCAGTAGATACAGTAACACTGAAGCTTTCTTT. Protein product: CASRYSNTEAFF.

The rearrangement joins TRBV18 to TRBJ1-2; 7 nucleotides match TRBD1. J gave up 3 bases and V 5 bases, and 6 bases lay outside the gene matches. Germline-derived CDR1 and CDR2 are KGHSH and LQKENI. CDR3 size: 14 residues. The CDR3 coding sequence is TGTGCCAGCTCAGCCCCAGGGGGATACTATGGCTACACCTTC. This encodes CASSAPGGYYGYTF.

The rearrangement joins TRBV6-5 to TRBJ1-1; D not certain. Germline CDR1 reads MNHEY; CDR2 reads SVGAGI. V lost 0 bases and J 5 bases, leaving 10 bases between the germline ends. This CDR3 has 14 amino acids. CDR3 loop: CASSYSHMGTEAFF. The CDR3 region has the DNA TGTGCCAGCAGTTACTCTCATATGGGAACTGAAGCTTTCTTT.

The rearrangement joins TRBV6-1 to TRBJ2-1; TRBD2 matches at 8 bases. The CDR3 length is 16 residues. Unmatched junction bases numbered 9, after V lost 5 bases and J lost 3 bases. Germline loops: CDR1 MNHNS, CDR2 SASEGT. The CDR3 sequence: CASSWGSGVIYNEQFF. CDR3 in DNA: TGTGCCAGCAGTTGGGGTAGCGGGGTCATCTACAATGAGCAGTTCTTC.

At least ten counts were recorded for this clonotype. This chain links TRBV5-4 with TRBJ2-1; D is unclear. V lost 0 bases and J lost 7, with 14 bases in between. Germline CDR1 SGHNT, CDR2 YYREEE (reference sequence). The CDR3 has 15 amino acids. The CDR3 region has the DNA TGTGCCAGCAGCTTGGGGAGTCGGTCCGGGAATGAGCAGTTCTTC. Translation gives CASSLGSRSGNEQFF.

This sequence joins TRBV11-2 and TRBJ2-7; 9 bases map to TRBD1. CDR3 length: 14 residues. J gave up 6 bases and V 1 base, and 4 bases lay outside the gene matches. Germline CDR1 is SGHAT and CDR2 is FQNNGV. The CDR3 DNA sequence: TGTGCCAGCAGCTTAGTGGGGACAGGGATCGAGCAGTACTTC. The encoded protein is CASSLVGTGIEQYF. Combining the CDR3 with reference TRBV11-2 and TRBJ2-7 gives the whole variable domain EAGVAQSPRYKIIEKRQSVAFWCNPISGHATLYWYQQILGQGPKLLIQFQNNGVVDDSQLPKDRFSAERLKGVDSTLKIQPAKLEDSAVYLCASSLVGTGIEQYFGPGTRLTVT.

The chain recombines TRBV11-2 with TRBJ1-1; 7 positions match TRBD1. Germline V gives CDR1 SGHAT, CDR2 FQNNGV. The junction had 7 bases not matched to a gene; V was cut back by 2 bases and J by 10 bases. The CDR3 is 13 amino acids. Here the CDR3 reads CASSLRTGAAAFF. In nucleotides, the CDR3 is TGTGCCAGCAGCTTAAGGACAGGCGCGGCAGCTTTCTTT. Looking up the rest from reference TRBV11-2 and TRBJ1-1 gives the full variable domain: EAGVAQSPRYKIIEKRQSVAFWCNPISGHATLYWYQQILGQGPKLLIQFQNNGVVDDSQLPKDRFSAERLKGVDSTLKIQPAKLEDSAVYLCASSLRTGAAAFFGQGTRLTVV.